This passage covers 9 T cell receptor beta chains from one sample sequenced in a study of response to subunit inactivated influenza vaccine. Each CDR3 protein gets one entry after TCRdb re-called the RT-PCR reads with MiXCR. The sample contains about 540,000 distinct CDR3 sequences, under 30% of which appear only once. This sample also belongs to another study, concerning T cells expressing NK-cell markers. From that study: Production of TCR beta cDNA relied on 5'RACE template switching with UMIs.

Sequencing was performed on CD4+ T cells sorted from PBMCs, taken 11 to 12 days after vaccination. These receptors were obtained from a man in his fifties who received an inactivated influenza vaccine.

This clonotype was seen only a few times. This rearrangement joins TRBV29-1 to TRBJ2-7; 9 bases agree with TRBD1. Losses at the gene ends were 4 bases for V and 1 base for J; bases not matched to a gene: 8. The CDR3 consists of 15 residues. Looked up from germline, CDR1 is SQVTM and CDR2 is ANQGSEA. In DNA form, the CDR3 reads TGCAGCGTTGTCGATTCCGGGACAGGGTCCTACGAGCAGTACTTC. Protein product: CSVVDSGTGSYEQYF.

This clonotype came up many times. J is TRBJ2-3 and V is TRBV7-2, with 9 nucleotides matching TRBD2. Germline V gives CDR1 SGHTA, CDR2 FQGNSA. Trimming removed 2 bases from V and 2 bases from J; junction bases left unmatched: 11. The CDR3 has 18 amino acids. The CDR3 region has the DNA TGTGCCAGCAGCTTAAAATCACGGCGGGGGGGCAACACAGATACGCAGTATTTT. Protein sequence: CASSLKSRRGGNTDTQYF. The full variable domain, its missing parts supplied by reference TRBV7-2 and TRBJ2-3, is GAGVSQSPSNKVTEKGKDVELRCDPISGHTALYWYRQSLGQGLEFLIYFQGNSAPDKSGLPSDRFSAERTGGSVSTLTIQRTQQEDSAVYLCASSLKSRRGGNTDTQYFGPGTRLTVL.

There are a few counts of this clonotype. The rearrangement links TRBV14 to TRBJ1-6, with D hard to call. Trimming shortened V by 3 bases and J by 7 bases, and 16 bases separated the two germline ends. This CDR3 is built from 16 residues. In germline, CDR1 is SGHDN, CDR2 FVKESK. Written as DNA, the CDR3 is TGTGCCAGCAGCCATGAAACCGGGAGATACAATTCACCCCTCCACTTT. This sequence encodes CASSHETGRYNSPLHF.

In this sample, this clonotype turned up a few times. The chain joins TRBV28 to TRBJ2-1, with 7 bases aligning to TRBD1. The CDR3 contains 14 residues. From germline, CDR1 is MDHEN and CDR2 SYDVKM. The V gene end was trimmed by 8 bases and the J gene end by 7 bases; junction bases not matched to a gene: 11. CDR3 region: CASASLDRVNEQFF. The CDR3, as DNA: TGTGCCAGCGCTTCGCTCGACAGGGTAAATGAGCAGTTCTTC. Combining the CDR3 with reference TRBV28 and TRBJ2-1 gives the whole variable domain DVKVTQSSRYLVKRTGEKVFLECVQDMDHENMFWYRQDPGLGLRLIYFSYDVKMKEKGDIPEGYSVSREKKERFSLILESASTNQTSMYLCASASLDRVNEQFFGPGTRLTVL.

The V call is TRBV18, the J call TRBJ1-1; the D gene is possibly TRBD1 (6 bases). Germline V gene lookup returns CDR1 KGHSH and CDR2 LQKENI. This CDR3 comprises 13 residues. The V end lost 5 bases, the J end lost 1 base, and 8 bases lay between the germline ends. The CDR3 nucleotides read TGTGCCAGCTCAGGACAGCAGAACACTGAAGCTTTCTTT. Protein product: CASSGQQNTEAFF.

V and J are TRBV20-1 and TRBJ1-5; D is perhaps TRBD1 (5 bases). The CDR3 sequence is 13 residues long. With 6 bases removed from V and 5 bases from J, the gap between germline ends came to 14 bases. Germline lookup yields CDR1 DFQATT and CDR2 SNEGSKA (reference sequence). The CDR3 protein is CSALGQNDQPQHF. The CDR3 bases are TGCAGTGCCCTGGGGCAGAATGATCAGCCCCAGCATTTT.

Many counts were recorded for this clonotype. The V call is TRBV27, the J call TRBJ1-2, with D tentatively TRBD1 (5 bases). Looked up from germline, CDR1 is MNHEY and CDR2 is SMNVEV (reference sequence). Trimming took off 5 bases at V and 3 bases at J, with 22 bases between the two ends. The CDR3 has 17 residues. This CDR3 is CASSRIARVGSDYGYTF. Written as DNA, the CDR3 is TGTGCCAGCAGTCGTATCGCCAGGGTAGGATCTGACTATGGCTACACCTTC.

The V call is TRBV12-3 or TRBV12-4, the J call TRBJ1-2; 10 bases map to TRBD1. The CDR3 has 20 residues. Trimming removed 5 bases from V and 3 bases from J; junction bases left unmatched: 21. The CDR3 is CASSTQLGTGDNYYDYGYTF. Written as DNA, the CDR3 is TGTGCCAGCAGTACACAATTAGGGACAGGGGACAACTACTACGACTATGGCTACACCTTC.

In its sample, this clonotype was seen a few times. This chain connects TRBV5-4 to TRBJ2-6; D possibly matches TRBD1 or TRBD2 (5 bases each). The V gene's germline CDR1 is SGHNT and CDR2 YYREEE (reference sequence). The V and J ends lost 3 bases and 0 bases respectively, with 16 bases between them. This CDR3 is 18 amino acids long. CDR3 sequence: CASSSTPGRASGANVLTF. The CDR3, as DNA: TGTGCCAGCAGCTCGACCCCGGGACGGGCCTCTGGGGCCAACGTCCTGACTTTC.